This TCR beta chain was sequenced in a study of T cells in Graves' hyperthyroidism and ophthalmopathy. Study-level information: Peripheral blood was taken when the disease was first diagnosed, before any treatment began.

The germline CDR1 and CDR2 sequences are SNHLY and FYNNEI. V dropped 3 bases and J dropped 1 base, with 7 bases sitting between them. This CDR3 region has 14 residues. Amplification yielded TCR beta CDR3 regions, with RNA transcripts as the source. During a first-round RT-PCR of the TCR CDR3, the HTBI primer set was used. MiXCR was run by TCRdb on the multiplex PCR reads, yielding one entry per CDR3 protein. The table includes under 350,000 distinct CDR3 sequences, about an eighth detected once. This clonotype was picked up many times. Its target is not known. Findings of the study overall: Blood samples included most of the expanded thyroid clonotypes exceeding 0.001.

The sequencing sample was made of blood. The source of this sequence is a woman aged 25 to 39 with Graves' hyperthyroidism that later progressed to Graves' ophthalmopathy. V and J are TRBV2 and TRBJ1-5; D remains unclear. The CDR3 region is CASSELVSNQPQHF. DNA for the CDR3: TGTGCCAGCAGTGAGTTGGTGAGCAATCAGCCCCAGCATTTT.